This T cell receptor beta chain emerged from a study of T cells in localized non-small cell lung cancer. The CDR3 covers 15 residues. V trimming: 6 bases; J trimming: 4 bases; junction bases outside the gene matches: 10. The germline V gene has CDR1 WSHSY and CDR2 SAAADI. Study-level results: Measurement of T cell clonality placed uninvolved adjacent lung highest, above the level in tumor. Those with higher blood T cell density had longer overall survival. Adjacent lung had a median roughly 53 of the 100 largest tumor clones.

This clone was recorded a few times. What it recognizes is unknown. The method was immunoSEQ multiplex PCR; TCRdb's version includes in-frame clones alone and lacks a portion of them. This table has fewer than 15,000 clones, roughly 27% appearing once. Sequencing was performed on lung tumor tissue, taken before any cancer treatment. This sequence originates from a female donor of 60 years or more with stage I lung adenocarcinoma. This chain links TRBV10-2 with TRBJ1-1; 8 nucleotides match TRBD1. The CDR3 DNA reads as TGCGCCAGCAGCTCGGGCACAGGGGGGCCCACTGAAGCTTTCTTT. Protein sequence: CASSSGTGGPTEAFF.